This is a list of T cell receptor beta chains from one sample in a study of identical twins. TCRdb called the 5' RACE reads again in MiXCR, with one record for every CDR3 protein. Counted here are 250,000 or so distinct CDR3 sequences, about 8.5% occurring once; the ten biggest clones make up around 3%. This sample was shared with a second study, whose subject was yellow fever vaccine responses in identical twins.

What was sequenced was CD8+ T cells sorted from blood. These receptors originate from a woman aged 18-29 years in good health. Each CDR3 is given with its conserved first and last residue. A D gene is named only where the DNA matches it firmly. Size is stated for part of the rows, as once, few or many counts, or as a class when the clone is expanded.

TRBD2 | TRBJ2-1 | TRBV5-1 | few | TGCGCCAGCAGCCCATTAGCGGGGGGTTTTGACAATGAGCAGTTCTTC | CASSPLAGGFDNEQFF
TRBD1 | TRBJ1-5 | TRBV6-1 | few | TGTGCCAGCAGTGCGAGGGACAGGGTTCCACCCCAGCATTTT | CASSARDRVPPQHF
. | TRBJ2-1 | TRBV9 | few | TGTGCCAGCAGCGTAGGGGGAGGGACAGCGTCCTACAATGAGCAGTTCTTC | CASSVGGGTASYNEQFF
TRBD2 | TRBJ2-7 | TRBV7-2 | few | TGTGCCAGCAGCGCCTGGACTAGCGACACCTACGAGCAGTACTTC | CASSAWTSDTYEQYF
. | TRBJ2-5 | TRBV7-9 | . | TGTGCCAGCAGCCAATCACTAGACGCGGCTCCGGAGACCCAGTACTTC | CASSQSLDAAPETQYF
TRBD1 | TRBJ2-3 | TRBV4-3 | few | TGCGCCAGCAGCCAAACCGGGACAGTCACAGATACGCAGTATTTT | CASSQTGTVTDTQYF
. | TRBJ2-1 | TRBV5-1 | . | TGCGCCAGCAGCTTGAGGGGGGCTGAGCAGTTCTTC | CASSLRGAEQFF
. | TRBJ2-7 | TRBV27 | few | TGTGCCAGCAGTCCGACTAGTTTATACGAGCAGTACTTC | CASSPTSLYEQYF
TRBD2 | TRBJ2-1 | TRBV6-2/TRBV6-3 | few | TGTGCCAGCAGTTACCAGGTCAAACTAGCGGTCCTAAATGAGCAGTTCTTC | CASSYQVKLAVLNEQFF
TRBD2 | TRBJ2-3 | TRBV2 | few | TGTGCCAGCAGTGAGAAGGCGGGGGGCGAAGATACGCAGTATTTT | CASSEKAGGEDTQYF
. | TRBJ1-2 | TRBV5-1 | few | TGCGCCAGCAGCTTGGAAGTTTGGACAGATGGCTACACCTTC | CASSLEVWTDGYTF
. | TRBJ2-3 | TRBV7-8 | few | TGTGCCAGCAGCTTATCGTTCCTTTGGGGCACAGATACGCAGTATTTT | CASSLSFLWGTDTQYF
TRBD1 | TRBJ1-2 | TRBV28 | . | TGTGCCGGATCCTCTGGACAGGGGTGGGGCTACACCTTC | CAGSSGQGWGYTF
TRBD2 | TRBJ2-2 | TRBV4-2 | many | TGTGCCAGCAGCCAAACTAGCGGGGGGGGGAACACCGGGGAGCTGTTTTTT | CASSQTSGGGNTGELFF
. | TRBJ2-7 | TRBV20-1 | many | TGCAGTGCTAGAGATGGCCGGGACTGGGGCGAGCAGTACTTC | CSARDGRDWGEQYF
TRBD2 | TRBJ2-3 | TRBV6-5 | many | TGTGCCAGCAGTTTTGGGCTAGCGGGCGCAGATACGCAGTATTTT | CASSFGLAGADTQYF
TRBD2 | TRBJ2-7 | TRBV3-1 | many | TGTGCCAGCAGCCTATGGACTAGCGGAACCTACGAGCAGTACTTC | CASSLWTSGTYEQYF